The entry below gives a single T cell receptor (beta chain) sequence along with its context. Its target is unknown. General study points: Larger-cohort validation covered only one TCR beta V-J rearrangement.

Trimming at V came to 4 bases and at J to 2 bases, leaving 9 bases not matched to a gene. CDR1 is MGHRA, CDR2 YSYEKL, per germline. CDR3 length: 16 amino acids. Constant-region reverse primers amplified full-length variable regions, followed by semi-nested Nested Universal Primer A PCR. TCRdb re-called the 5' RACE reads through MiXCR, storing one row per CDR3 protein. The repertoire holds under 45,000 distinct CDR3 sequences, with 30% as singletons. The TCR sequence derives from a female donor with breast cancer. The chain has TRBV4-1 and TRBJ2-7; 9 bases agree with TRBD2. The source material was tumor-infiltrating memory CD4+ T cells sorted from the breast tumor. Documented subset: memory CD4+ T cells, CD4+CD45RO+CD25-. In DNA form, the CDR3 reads TGCGCCAGCAGCCCCACTAGCGGGCAGGGGACCTACGAGCAGTACTTC. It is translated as CASSPTSGQGTYEQYF.